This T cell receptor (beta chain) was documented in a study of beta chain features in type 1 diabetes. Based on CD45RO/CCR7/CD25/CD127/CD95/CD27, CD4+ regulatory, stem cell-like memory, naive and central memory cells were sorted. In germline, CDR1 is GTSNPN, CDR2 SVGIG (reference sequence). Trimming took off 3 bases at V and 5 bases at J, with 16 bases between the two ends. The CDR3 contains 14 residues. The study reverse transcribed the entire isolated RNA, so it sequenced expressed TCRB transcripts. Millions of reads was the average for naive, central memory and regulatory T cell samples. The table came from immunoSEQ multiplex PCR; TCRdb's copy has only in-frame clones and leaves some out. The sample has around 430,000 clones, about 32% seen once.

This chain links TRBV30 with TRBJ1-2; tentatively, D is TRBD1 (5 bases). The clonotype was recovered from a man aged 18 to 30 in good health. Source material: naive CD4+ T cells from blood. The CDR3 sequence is CAWSSQGSVYGYTF. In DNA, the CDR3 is TGTGCCTGGAGCTCCCAGGGCTCCGTTTATGGCTACACCTTC.